This T cell receptor (beta chain) was retrieved from a study of T-cell memory formation after mild COVID-19. The CDR3 consists of 14 residues. Trimming took 3 bases from V and 7 from J; bases not matched to a gene: 8. Remarks on this clonotype: The target antigen is unknown.

From the 5' RACE reads, TCRdb called clonotypes with MiXCR, one entry per CDR3 protein. The sample has around 300,000 distinct CDR3 sequences; roughly 15% are singletons. Whole-study results and caveats: Memory sampled before infection contained some responding clones, suggesting cross-reactive memory joined.

The receptor was derived from a young man who had mild COVID-19 (a few samples of this study predate the infection). Cell type and time point are not known. Source material: PBMCs or a T cell subset sorted from them (not recorded which). This chain links TRBV12-3 or TRBV12-4 with TRBJ2-7; 8 nucleotides align to TRBD1. In nucleotides, the CDR3 is TGTGCCAGCAGTTTGCTTGAGTACAGGGGGGAGCAGTACTTC. It translates to CASSLLEYRGEQYF.